This T cell receptor (beta chain) was profiled in a study of cytomegalovirus exposure and HLA in healthy donors (dated by TCRdb to about 2017). Turning to the overall study: In an earlier analysis of 450 to 750 of the donors, approximately 260 Gb of sequence data and about 110 million unique TCR beta sequences from roughly 190 million T cells were reported. A later analysis re-analyzed previously published TCR beta repertoires from about 730 donors and added high-resolution HLA genotyping to study TCR occurrence patterns. An early release that covered some 640 HLA-typed donors contained around 300 gigabases of sequencing data and tens of millions of unique TCR sequences. Across some 400 genotyped donors of the cohort, an average of roughly 200,000 unique TCR beta nucleotide sequences per donor were sequenced, and roughly 17% of those sequences were non-productive. HLA typing included class I and class II loci at four-digit resolution. To predict cytomegalovirus infection status, the study brought together high-throughput TCR immunosequencing, statistical association of individual TCRs with disease status, and machine learning. Along with the roughly 700-subject first cohort, a separate validation cohort of over 90 different subjects was used. Donor age, sex, ethnicity and CMV serostatus were compiled alongside the repertoire data. The genetic ancestry cluster associated with self-reported Caucasian donors included over 65% of the roughly 390 genotyped donors. Because of strong linkage in the cohort, four to six DR-DQ haplotypes were treated as single units for association and clustering. The number of donors typed differed by locus, with about 629-630 for A, B, C, DRB1 and DQB1, around 560 for DQA1, under 610 for DPA1, and roughly 450 for DPB1. In the later analysis, no new phenotypic data were used to find candidate immune exposures; instead, reliance was placed on TCR beta sequences and their occurrence across donors. To decide whether each TCR beta V gene segment behaved as functional or pseudogenic, an earlier analysis of several hundred of the donors relied on high-throughput TCR beta sequencing. Using immunosequencing, the study profiled T cell repertoires from around 680 subjects and related those repertoires to cytomegalovirus serostatus. Every repertoire in the discovery cohort had been generated on one and the same sequencing platform. The study aimed to test whether signatures of past pathogen exposure could be identified by cataloging public T cell receptors. Genome-wide SNP genotypes for about 65% of the 666 donors were used in a later genetic analysis, which treated that subset as a discovery cohort.

Overall study outcomes, separate from this receptor: A further reported finding was that TCR beta sequences accurately predicted the HLA-A and HLA-B alleles for most subjects in the first cohort. V-gene and J-gene trimming of TCR beta chains was associated with a missense DCLRE1C variant in a later genetic analysis, and the association was replicated in an independent cohort. HLA typing was unavailable for some donors at each locus, so association tests used only the typed subset. When HLA alleles, especially DR and DQ, strongly co-occurred, TCR associations were difficult to assign to individual alleles. Cytomegalovirus status was reported to be diagnosed by the classifier with high specificity and sensitivity in both the original and validation cohorts. The study gave a list of about 160 TCR beta chains associated with cytomegalovirus. Most TCR sequences were seen in very few donors, while some public TCRs were found in many individuals. A later analysis reported that several top co-occurrence clusters appeared linked to parvovirus B19, influenza, CMV and Epstein-Barr virus. In an earlier analysis of 587 of the donors, most TCR beta V segments appeared in productive rearrangements about 87% or about 30% of the time, broadly matching IMGT annotations. In a later analysis, about 16,000 TCR beta sequences were associated with specific HLA alleles at a false discovery rate of 0.05. In a later analysis, most CMV-associated TCR beta chains were found to appear HLA-restricted, with HLA associations seemingly driven largely by CMV exposure. CMV serostatus was the only immune exposure information available for the cohort. Because counts were too low, seventeen rarely observed V segments, including chromosome 9 orphons, were excluded from the earlier analysis of 587 of the donors. According to a later analysis, TCR association rates differed among HLA loci, with DRB1 alleles showing the most associated TCRs and HLA-C alleles showing the fewest. Compared with equally common non-associated chains, HLA-associated TCR beta chains in a later analysis were more clonally expanded and had lower generation probabilities. Roughly uniform sequencing depth across donors was assumed in presence/absence analyses, although this assumption may not hold. According to the authors, the approach could potentially be generalized to other disease states and immunological phenotypes. This cohort had only TCR beta chains sequenced, and the lack of alpha or paired-chain data limited which features could be detected. Three of the identified cytomegalovirus-associated TCR beta chains were confirmed in vitro to be specific for cytomegalovirus antigens. Linkage disequilibrium might explain the correlated functional status among segregating V segments, but an unknown experimental factor could not be ruled out. According to a later genetic analysis, donors in an Asian-associated ancestry cluster had fewer N-insertions in productive TCRs than the approximately 690-donor mean. A cluster of highly shared sequence variants was judged likely to represent a technical artifact of the sequencing pipeline.

The cohort was made up of 666 healthy bone marrow donors. At the time of sampling, all cohort members were nominally healthy, though unrecorded immune exposures were likely present. The donor tested CMV seronegative, placing the donor among the 352 seronegative members of the cohort. A peripheral blood sample was collected from each donor, and TCR beta sequencing was performed on peripheral blood mononuclear cells. The Qiagen DNeasy Blood Extraction Kit was used to extract genomic DNA from the blood cell samples. Receptor libraries were prepared by the immunoSEQ multiplex PCR assay. A mixture of 60 forward primers for TCR Vbeta segments and 13 reverse primers for TCR Jbeta segments was used in the multiplex PCR. The CDR3 region of rearranged TCR beta genes was amplified from genomic DNA with a multiplex PCR assay. The Illumina HiSeq System was used to sequence the amplified TCR beta libraries as 87-base-pair reads. As for how the authors treated the data: Across the 670 or so repertoires, a later analysis counted 78 million or so unique TCR beta chains, around 11 million of which were shared by at least two donors. To remove PCR and sequencing errors, raw reads were error-corrected and collapsed into unique sequences using a nearest-neighbor algorithm that merged closely related sequences. To assign V, D and J gene segments, CDR3 sequences were aligned to IMGT reference sequences. For a sequence to be retained, at least a six-nucleotide match to both a V gene segment and a J gene segment was required. A rearrangement counted as productive if the CDR3 had no stop codons and remained in frame with V and J, and every other rearrangement counted as non-productive. CDR3 was defined according to IMGT convention as the region running from the second conserved V-encoded cysteine to the conserved J-encoded phenylalanine. The earlier analysis of a few hundred of the donors excluded any sequence lacking an unambiguous match to a single V gene segment. An earlier analysis of 587 of the donors classified V segments as functional when productive rearrangements were above 56.7% and as segregating when the standard deviation between donors was above 5%. To diagnose cytomegalovirus status from the catalog of TCR beta chain sequences, a statistical classification framework was built. V and J gene assignment, in a later analysis, came from comparing TCR nucleotide sequences with IMGT/GENE-DB human TR gene sequences. In a later analysis, CDR3 sequences and most-parsimonious VDJ recombination scenarios were assigned using the TCRdist pipeline. In a later analysis, each TCR beta chain was defined by its CDR3 amino acid sequence together with its V-gene family, and reads lacking a unique V-gene family were excluded. To address suspected cross-contamination and a sequencing artifact, a later analysis removed some 620 highly shared, low-generation-probability nucleotide sequences. In a later analysis, a clonal expansion index for each public chain was calculated from normalized within-repertoire ranks of inferred template counts. A later analysis computed generation probabilities with a VDJ recombination model fitted to out-of-frame rearrangements, and checked the results against IGoR. In a later analysis, TCR-TCR, TCR-HLA and TCR-CMV co-occurrence was scored with hypergeometric tests, and a repertoire-size bias correction was applied to TCR pairs. In a later analysis, false discovery rates were estimated by permuting HLA or CMV assignments 20 times. In a later analysis, co-occurring TCRs were grouped using DBSCAN, with TCRdist sequence similarity added in when clustering inside HLA-allele-positive subsets. Repertoires with fewer than 30,000 or more than 120,000 public chains, plus five repertoires with anomalous nucleotide sharing, were excluded from co-occurrence clustering. Here the immuneACCESS table is served through TCRdb, limited to in-frame sequences with V and J called. Missing clones are a known gap in these copies; in checked studies unresolved V genes cover under half, and the rest lacks a known reason. Clonal size and the V and J genes are those of that table, whereas D and trimming came from the DNA. The sample table holds 200,000 to 250,000 clones, of which 80% to 90% were seen once. The ten top clones hold 0.9% to 1.1% of the sample.

This clone showed up just a few times. Its antigen remains unidentified. Base quality data are lacking; no much larger clone is found one base away. Sequenced material: PBMCs. The sequence came from a woman in her late teens or twenties in good health and CMV-seronegative.

The bases are TGTGCCAGCAGCCAACGCTCTAGCGGGAGGACAGATACGCAGTATTTT. This yields the protein CASSQRSSGRTDTQYF. Here the chain combines TRBV4-2 and TRBJ2-3; TRBD2 fits 11 bases in the junction. V trim: 2 bases; J trim: 3 bases; unmatched bases: 4. The CDR3 runs 16 residues from the cysteine to the phenylalanine. Of all the DNA, just the CDR3 is kept, 48 bases in frame from base 1. CDR1 and CDR2 are drawn from the germline V gene: LGHNA, YNFKEQ.